The 13 T cell receptor beta chains below all came from one sample that was sequenced in a study of metastatic and nonmetastatic thyroid tumors. The entire patient cohort was treatment-naive prior to thyroid surgery. TCRdb reprocessed the PCR reads using MiXCR. Here the sample spans more than 15,000 clones, around a sixth being singletons. The specimen was blood. These receptors came from a male donor with papillary thyroid cancer or a benign thyroid nodule (not recorded which). Some clones in this sample may be carry-over from other donors' samples.

This clone is labeled medium-sized. The chain recombines TRBV5-1 with TRBJ2-7; 13 bases are shared with TRBD2. Germline CDR1 and CDR2: SGHRS and YFSETQ. The CDR3 contains 16 residues. With V trimmed by 3 bases and J by 5 bases, 8 bases remained unmatched. The CDR3 here is CASSSNGLAGVHEQYF. The CDR3 DNA reads as TGCGCCAGCAGCTCCAACGGACTAGCGGGAGTCCACGAGCAGTACTTC.

A note on this clone: The DNA is omitted, as the CDR3 cannot be located on it reliably, and the CDR3 follows TCRdb's listing. The chain carries TRBV7-3 and TRBJ2-1; TRBD2, the D gene given by the table, was not confirmed from the DNA. The CDR3 comprises 17 residues, both ends counted. In germline, CDR1 is SGHTA, CDR2 FQGTGA. The CDR3 loop is CAISLRVAGGSYNEPFF.

There are many counts of this clone. This rearrangement joins TRBV20-1 to TRBJ2-7, with D possibly matching TRBD2 (6 bases). CDR1 DFQATT and CDR2 SNEGSKA come from the germline V gene (reference sequence). The CDR3 loop spans 12 amino acids. The CDR3 DNA sequence: TGCACCCCTTCGGGGGAGCTCTACGAGCAGTACTTC. This codes for CTPSGELYEQYF.

This clone was detected only a few times. Sequence at one end of the junction differs from germline and may be a read error. The V and J genes are TRBV12-5 and TRBJ1-4; 7 bases align to TRBD1. In germline, CDR1 is LGHNT, CDR2 FRNRAP. The CDR3 has 14 residues. The CDR3 DNA reads as TGTTCTAGTCCCGCCGGGACAGTCGGCGAAAAACTGTTTTTT. This translates into CSSPAGTVGEKLFF.

This clone showed up many times. This sequence joins TRBV19 and TRBJ1-2, with D uncertain. Germline lookup yields CDR1 LNHDA and CDR2 SQIVND (reference sequence). V was pared by 5 bases and J by 5 bases, with 12 bases between. This CDR3 comprises 13 residues. The CDR3 DNA reads as TGTGCCAGTAGTCCCCGGGGTGATTATGGCTACACCTTC. Translated, it gives CASSPRGDYGYTF.

This clone has ten or more counts. The same CDR3 also results from other DNA sequences found in this sample. The rearrangement uses TRBV28 and TRBJ2-7; no clear D gene. The germline gives CDR1 MDHEN, CDR2 SYDVKM. The CDR3 covers 14 residues. Trimming shortened V by 3 bases and J by 2 bases, and 11 bases separated the two germline ends. CDR3 sequence: CASSFHSDTYEQYF. The DNA of the CDR3 is TGTGCCAGCAGTTTTCATTCAGATACCTACGAGCAGTACTTC.

This clone was observed many times. The chain has TRBV20-1 and TRBJ2-5; a weak D match, TRBD2 (6 bases). CDR1 and CDR2 from the germline V gene are DFQATT and SNEGSKA (reference sequence). Trimming pared 5 bases from V and 0 bases from J, leaving 10 bases between. The CDR3 is made up of 13 amino acids. CDR3 amino acids: CSAGRTNQETQYF. CDR3 DNA: TGCAGTGCTGGACGGACTAACCAAGAGACCCAGTACTTC.

The sample holds many counts of this clone. This rearrangement joins TRBV9 to TRBJ1-6; D gene unclear. In germline, CDR1 is SGDLS, CDR2 YYNGEE. V dropped 1 base and J dropped 8 bases, with 10 bases sitting between them. The CDR3 extends over 14 amino acids. In nucleotides, the CDR3 is TGTGCCAGCAGCGTATACCAGGAGGATTCACCCCTCCACTTT. It specifies CASSVYQEDSPLHF.

This clone came up many times. This chain links TRBV9 with TRBJ2-6; D could derive from TRBD1 or TRBD2 (5 bases each). This CDR3 spans 19 amino acids. Germline V gene data show CDR1 as SGDLS and CDR2 as YYNGEE. The V gene lost 1 base and the J gene lost 0 bases, with 17 bases spanning the gap. The CDR3 sequence is CASSVTLGPLLSGANVLTF. DNA of the CDR3: TGTGCCAGCAGCGTAACCTTGGGACCCTTGCTCTCTGGGGCCAACGTCCTGACTTTC. The full variable domain, in which reference TRBV9 and TRBJ2-6 provide the parts outside the CDR3, is DSGVTQTPKHLITATGQRVTLRCSPRSGDLSVYWYQQSLDQGLQFLIQYYNGEERAKGNILERFSAQQFPDLHSELNLSSLELGDSALYFCASSVTLGPLLSGANVLTFGAGSRLTVL.

This clone showed up many times. The chain carries TRBV7-9 and TRBJ1-2; no definite D call. CDR1 is SEHNR and CDR2 is FQNEAQ in the germline V gene (reference sequence). Trimming shortened V by 1 base and J by 5 bases, and 5 bases separated the two germline ends. The CDR3 totals 12 residues. As DNA, the CDR3 is TGTGCCAGCAGCTTAGGCGGGTATGGCTACACCTTC. Its translation is CASSLGGYGYTF.

The sample holds many counts of this clone. This chain joins TRBV19 and TRBJ2-1; a possible D gene is TRBD1 (6 bases). The V end was cut by 7 bases, the J end by 6 bases, with 10 bases between. The CDR3 covers 12 residues. Germline CDR1 and CDR2: LNHDA and SQIVND (reference sequence). The CDR3: CASTGDGNEQFF. CDR3 sequence (DNA): TGTGCCAGTACAGGGGATGGCAATGAGCAGTTCTTC.

This clone showed up just a few times. The V gene is TRBV28, the J gene TRBJ1-1, with D tentatively TRBD1 (6 bases). The CDR3 sequence is 13 residues long. The V gene lost 8 bases and the J gene lost 1 base, with 11 bases spanning the gap. The germline gives CDR1 MDHEN, CDR2 SYDVKM. CDR3 amino acids: CASLGTQNTEAFF. The CDR3 DNA follows: TGTGCCAGCCTAGGGACACAGAACACTGAAGCTTTCTTT.

This clone was counted ten times or more. This chain connects TRBV7-2 to TRBJ1-5; a possible D gene is TRBD1 (5 bases). Per the germline V gene, CDR1 is SGHTA and CDR2 is FQGNSA. V lost 4 bases to trimming and J lost 3 bases, with 10 bases between them. The CDR3 length is 14 residues. The CDR3: CASSSRQFNQPQHF. The CDR3, as DNA: TGTGCCAGCAGCTCACGACAGTTCAATCAGCCCCAGCATTTT.